Ten or more counts support the clone carrying this T cell receptor beta chain. What it recognizes is unknown. These data belong to a study of T cells after yellow fever vaccination. Study results and caveats: Subsequent booster samples again held most clones from primary vaccination (around 96% CD4, roughly 91% CD8). FACS-sorted repertoires could contain abundant clonotypes contaminating from the bulk population.

They built TCR cDNA with 5'RACE template switching, a step that put in a universal primer site and UMIs. TCRdb reanalysed the 5' RACE reads using MiXCR and keeps one entry per CDR3 protein. The table includes 300,000 to 400,000 distinct CDR3 sequences, over 8% detected once. The sequence was obtained from a man younger than 35 who received the YFV17D yellow fever vaccine. The source was PBMCs, collected on the day of the first yellow fever vaccination.

The CDR3 DNA reads TGTGCCAGCAGTGGACAGGGTGGTGGCTACACCTTC. This translates into CASSGQGGGYTF. V gene TRBV28 combines with J gene TRBJ1-2; 8 bases are a match to TRBD1. Germline V gene lookup returns CDR1 MDHEN and CDR2 SYDVKM. Losses at the gene ends were 5 bases for V and 7 bases for J; bases not matched to a gene: 3. CDR3 length: 12 residues.